This T cell receptor (beta chain) was retrieved from a study of blood T cell repertoires in COVID-19. Method: immunoSEQ multiplex PCR; TCRdb's copy keeps in-frame clones and lacks some. This sample carries roughly 60,000 clones, around four fifths of them seen once, and the ten largest clones take about 10%. The germline V gene has CDR1 LGHNA and CDR2 YNFKEQ. Trimming cost V 0 bases and J 2 bases; bases outside gene matches: 7. The CDR3 sequence is 17 residues long. The count of this clone is one. The clonotype was recovered from a young man with COVID-19, enrolled during active disease. Sequenced input: peripheral blood. The chain combines TRBV4-2 with TRBJ2-1; 7 nucleotides align to TRBD2. DNA of the CDR3: TGTGCCAGCAGCCAAGATCCGGCTAGCGGAACCTACAATGAGCAGTTCTTC. Protein: CASSQDPASGTYNEQFF.